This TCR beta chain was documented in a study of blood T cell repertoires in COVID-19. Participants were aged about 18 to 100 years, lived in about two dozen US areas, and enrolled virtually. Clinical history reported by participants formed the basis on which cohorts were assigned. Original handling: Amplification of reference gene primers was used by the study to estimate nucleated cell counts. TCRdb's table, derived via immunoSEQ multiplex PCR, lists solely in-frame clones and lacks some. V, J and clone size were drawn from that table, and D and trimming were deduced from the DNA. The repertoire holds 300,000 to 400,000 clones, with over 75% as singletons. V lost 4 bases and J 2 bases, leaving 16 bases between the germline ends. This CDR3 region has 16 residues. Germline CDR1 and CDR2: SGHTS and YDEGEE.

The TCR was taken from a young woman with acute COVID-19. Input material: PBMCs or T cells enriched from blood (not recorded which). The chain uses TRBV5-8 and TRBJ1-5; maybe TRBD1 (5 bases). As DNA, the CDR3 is TGTGCCAGCAGCCCCGTACGGCCAGGGCGCAATCAGCCCCAGCATTTT. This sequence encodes CASSPVRPGRNQPQHF.